This TCR beta chain originates from a study of response to subunit inactivated influenza vaccine. CDR3 length: 14 residues. J was trimmed by 0 bases and V by 3 bases; bases with no gene match: 4. The germline V gene has CDR1 DFQATT and CDR2 SNEGSKA (reference sequence). One entry per CDR3 protein results from TCRdb running MiXCR on the RT-PCR reads. Here the sample spans fewer than 750,000 distinct CDR3 sequences, 14% being singletons. The sequencing here drew on PBMCs from blood, taken about 13 days after vaccination. The chain has TRBV20-1 and TRBJ2-7, with 8 bases lining up with TRBD1. The sequence came from a man aged 50 to 59 who received an inactivated influenza vaccine. The CDR3 nucleotides read TGCAGTGCTAGGGACAGGGTCAGCTCCTACGAGCAGTACTTC. It specifies CSARDRVSSYEQYF.